This T cell receptor beta chain is from a study of blood T cell repertoires in COVID-19 (TCRdb year 2020). Some background on the complete study: Samples from collaborators originated in the United States, Italy and Spain and spanned both the acute and convalescent phases of COVID-19. The material from the prospective study consisted of cDNA or gDNA derived from T cells, B-cell-depleted T cells, or PBMCs. Subjects who had been exposed to COVID-19, were actively infected with it, or had recovered from it provided the deeply sampled blood TCRbeta repertoires that made up the dataset. The repertoires were made available in a free public database intended to serve as a resource for research on the immune response to SARS-CoV-2. The samples were drawn from the first 160 participants of the ongoing ImmuneRACE study and from some 1,300 subjects provided by 6 global collaborators. Nearly every sample came with metadata listing a de-identified subject ID, COVID-19 status, age in years and sex. HLA class I and class II types, where available, came from metadata supplied by the sample provider rather than from assay-based typing.

As concerns this clone: This clone's antigen is unknown. Base qualities are not at hand, and no much larger clone is one base apart.

TCRbeta CDR3 regions were amplified from genomic DNA by means of the immunoSEQ Assay, a bias-controlled multiplex PCR. Per the source publication's procedure: Nucleated cell counts per sample were estimated from amplification of reference gene primers within the assay. To quantify the absolute abundance of each unique TCRbeta CDR3 rearrangement, sequence reads were collapsed and filtered. For each sample, productive Simpson clonality was calculated as the square root of Simpson's diversity index over productive rearrangements. TCRdb provides this immuneACCESS table in a form limited to in-frame rearrangements. Some clones are lacking; in checked studies, under half of them reflect an unresolved V gene, and why the rest are absent is not known. That table gives V, J and clone size, and the DNA gave D and trimming. The sample data list around 200,000 clones, and around 85% of these were observed just once. The ten largest clones capture 4.5% to 5.5% of the sample.

Each collaborating institution followed its own protocols to collect whole blood in K2EDTA tubes. For TCRbeta analysis, collaborators shipped samples as frozen whole blood, isolated PBMCs, or DNA extracted from either of those sample types. Summary of the overall study and its limitations: Clinical and demographic metadata were provided uncurated, with the amount varying by source and participant.

The sequence was obtained from a human donor in a cohort sampled during active COVID-19. Sequences were obtained from peripheral blood.

The nucleotides are TGTGCCAGCGTTAGGCTAGCGGGAGCGGCCATCCCAGATACGCAGTATTTT. This sequence encodes CASVRLAGAAIPDTQYF. The rearrangement combines TRBV28 with TRBJ2-3; TRBD2 fits 10 bases in the junction. V loses 8 bases at its end and J loses 4 bases; junction bases beyond the gene matches: 15. The CDR3 goes from the cysteine to the phenylalanine over 17 residues. The sequence is cut down to CDR3 DNA, 51 bases in frame from base 1. For CDR1 and CDR2, the germline V gene lists MDHEN and SYDVKM.